This T cell receptor beta chain was recovered during a study of blood T cell repertoires in COVID-19. There are 18 residues in the CDR3. CDR1 and CDR2 from the germline V gene are MNHEY and SMNVEV (reference sequence). Trimming removed 6 bases from V and 0 bases from J; junction bases left unmatched: 14. Study processing details: Estimated nucleated cell counts came from reference gene primer amplification. The table came from immunoSEQ multiplex PCR; TCRdb's copy has only in-frame clones and leaves some out. The DNA gave D and trimming, while V, J and clone size come from that table. This sample has around 140,000 clones, with about nine tenths found just once.

Sequences were obtained from PBMCs or T cells enriched from blood (not recorded which). The clonotype comes from a woman in her 40s who had been exposed to COVID-19. The rearrangement uses TRBV27 and TRBJ2-7; 10 positions agree with TRBD1. The CDR3 bases are TGTGCCAGCAGGACACTCCGGGACAGGGGTCTCCCCTCCTACGAGCAGTACTTC. Translating gives CASRTLRDRGLPSYEQYF.